The source of this T cell receptor (beta chain) is a study of blood T cell repertoires in COVID-19. Study details: Whether acute or convalescent, the COVID-19 samples came from the United States, Italy and Spain.

Profiling relied on immunoSEQ multiplex PCR, and the TCRdb table lists in-frame clones only, not all of them. The sample lists hundreds of thousands of clones, just under 90% occurring once. Germline assignment: CDR1 MNHNY and CDR2 SVGAGI (reference sequence). CDR3 length: 16 amino acids. With 5 bases clipped from V and 3 bases from J, the junction kept 8 bases outside the gene matches. The chain joins TRBV6-6 to TRBJ1-1; 11 bases line up with TRBD1. The specimen sequenced was peripheral blood. The origin of this receptor is a man aged 60-69 years who had recovered from COVID-19. The CDR3 loop is CASSGQGAVVDTEAFF. CDR3 sequence (DNA): TGTGCCAGCAGTGGACAGGGGGCCGTCGTCGACACTGAAGCTTTCTTT.